This T cell receptor (beta chain) comes out of a study of T cell clones after liver transplantation. Only in-frame clones appear in the TCRdb table, and some are missing; sequencing was by immunoSEQ multiplex PCR. The sample comprises about 51,000 clones, approximately 87% of which are singletons, and around 15% rests with the top ten. Study-level findings and limits: Rather than being deleted, graft donor-reactive T cells may have moved into the graft.

A remark on this clone: Its antigen is as yet unknown.

Germline CDR1 reads SQVTM; CDR2 reads ANQGSEA. V lost 1 base and J 4 bases, leaving 13 bases between the germline ends. CDR3 size: 14 residues. The TCR comes from a human patient who received a liver transplant. Some T cells may possibly be graft donor cells. The rearrangement links TRBV29-1 to TRBJ1-2; the D is unclear. The sample in question was CD8+ T cells from blood, obtained 12 months after liver transplant. CDR3 loop: CSVEGYTTSYGYTF. CDR3 DNA sequence: TGCAGCGTTGAAGGATACACCACATCCTATGGCTACACCTTC.